This T cell receptor beta chain was found in a study of sequential checkpoint blockade in melanoma. This clone was seen only a few times. Assay: immunoSEQ multiplex PCR; the TCRdb copy retains only in-frame clones and omits some. The table records more than 10,000 clones, around 69% of them present only once. Treatment: randomized to nivolumab then ipilimumab (arm A) or the reverse (arm B). PBMC sorting kept live CD3+CD8+ cells without CD19 or CD56. The source of this sequence is a human patient with melanoma. Some clones in this sample may be carry-over from other donors' samples. Sample: CD8+ T cells sorted from blood (inferred from file names), taken from a patient given nivolumab and ipilimumab in sequence.

CDR3 coding DNA: TGCGCCAGCAGCCTTAGGACAGGGCGGACCGGGGAGCTGTTTTTT. This sequence encodes CASSLRTGRTGELFF. This chain joins TRBV4-3 and TRBJ2-2, with 8 bases matching TRBD1. CDR1 is LGHNA and CDR2 is YSLEER in the germline V gene. The CDR3 has 15 residues. Trimming took 4 bases from V and 5 from J; bases not matched to a gene: 6.